This entry is about one T cell receptor beta chain. This sample was included in a study of blood T cell repertoires in COVID-19. On the study more broadly: Material from acute and convalescent COVID-19 was sourced from the United States, Italy and Spain.

TCRdb's copy holds only in-frame clones and misses some; the assay was immunoSEQ multiplex PCR. In the table there are roughly 130,000 clones, around 87% of which are singletons. Germline CDR1 and CDR2: SGHAT and FQNNGV. Trimming pared 3 bases from V and 0 bases from J, leaving 10 bases between. This CDR3 is built from 15 residues. The specimen was peripheral blood. J is TRBJ2-3 and V is TRBV11-2, with TRBD1 as a possible D gene (5 bases). The clonotype was recovered from a woman aged 60-70 years with acute or convalescent COVID-19. DNA for the CDR3: TGTGCCAGCAGCTTTCAGGGTACGAGCACAGATACGCAGTATTTT. Encoded protein: CASSFQGTSTDTQYF.